This TCR beta chain emerged from a study of beta chain features in type 1 diabetes. At the level of the study: Sorted cells examined across all samples numbered 107,917,701.

Notes on the study in general: Compared to healthy donors, patients appeared to have naive, central memory and Treg TCRB repertoires that were more alike.

Isolated RNA was reverse transcribed in full, so expressed TCRB transcripts were sequenced. Deep immunoSEQ sequencing covered naive, central memory and regulatory T cell samples. The table came from immunoSEQ multiplex PCR; TCRdb's copy has only in-frame clones and leaves some out. The table shows 360,000 or so clones, with roughly a fifth occurring only once. CD4+ naive, central memory, regulatory and stem cell-like memory cells were sorted via CD45RO/CCR7/CD25/CD127/CD95/CD27. With respect to this clone: Its antigen remains unknown.

The material sequenced was naive CD4+ T cells from blood. This receptor was identified in a woman between 18 and 29 years old in good health.

The CDR3 here is CASSEWTGDIREQYF. The CDR3 nucleotides are TGTGCCAGCAGTGAATGGACAGGCGATATACGTGAGCAGTACTTC. This chain connects TRBV27 to TRBJ2-7, with 7 bases aligning to TRBD1. The J segment lost 7 bases and the V segment lost 5 bases, leaving 14 bases of the junction unmatched. Germline CDR1 reads MNHEY; CDR2 reads SMNVEV (reference sequence). The CDR3 is 15 residues long.